This T cell receptor beta chain is from a study of blood T cell repertoires in COVID-19. In the study overall: The samples span acute and convalescent COVID-19 from the United States, Italy and Spain. PBMCs, B-cell-depleted T cells, or T cells provided the cDNA or gDNA that made up the material.

This clone was counted once. Authors' data handling: Estimates of nucleated cell counts were drawn from the amplification of reference gene primers. TCRdb keeps only in-frame clones here, not all; method: immunoSEQ multiplex PCR. The DNA gave D and trimming, while V, J and clone size come from that table. The sample yields under 95,000 clones, roughly 85% seen once. The germline V gene encodes CDR1 SGHTA and CDR2 FQGNSA. V was trimmed by 4 bases and J by 7 bases, leaving 14 bases between them. The CDR3 runs 14 residues. The chain recombines TRBV7-2 with TRBJ2-1; possibly TRBD2 for D (6 bases). Sequencing input: peripheral blood. This sequence was found in a man in his fifties or sixties with COVID-19, enrolled during active disease. The CDR3 loop is CASSSMSGGNEQFF. CDR3 DNA sequence: TGTGCCAGCAGCTCTATGTCCGGAGGGAATGAGCAGTTCTTC.